The TCR beta chain described here comes from a study of a mutant IDH1 vaccine in newly diagnosed glioma. Study-wide findings and caveats: Top peripheral T cell clonotype shifts appeared unrelated to pseudoprogression.

The table lists this clone with a few counts. Its antigen is not identified. V lost 4 bases and J 1 base, leaving 13 bases between the germline ends. Per germline, CDR1 KGHSH and CDR2 LQKENI. The CDR3 contains 15 residues. The assay was immunoSEQ multiplex PCR, and TCRdb's table has in-frame clones only and misses some. The table lists some 40,000 clones, around 80% of them singletons, with around 16% in the top ten. Time point denoted: week 11, during vaccination. Every vaccination contained 300 ug of the mutant IDH1 20-mer peptide and was paired with topical imiquimod. The chain employs TRBV18 and TRBJ1-1; tentatively, D is TRBD1 (5 bases). The sequence was obtained from a woman aged 30 to 39 with glioma. Some clones in this sample may be carry-over from other donors' samples. Specimen: peripheral blood mononuclear cells (PBMCs), collected from a glioma patient whose treatment included an IDH1 peptide vaccine. Written as DNA, the CDR3 is TGTGCCAGCTCACAACAGGAGAATGGGAACACTGAAGCTTTCTTT. This sequence encodes CASSQQENGNTEAFF. Drawing the rest from reference TRBV18 and TRBJ1-1, the complete variable domain is NAGVMQNPRHLVRRRGQEARLRCSPMKGHSHVYWYRQLPEEGLKFMVYLQKENIIDESGMPKERFSAEFPKEGPSILRIQQVVRGDSAAYFCASSQQENGNTEAFFGQGTRLTVV.